This T cell receptor (beta chain) was sequenced in a study of blood T cell repertoires in COVID-19. Study at large: The origin of the acute and convalescent COVID-19 samples was the United States, Italy and Spain. T cells, B-cell-depleted T cells, or PBMCs supplied cDNA or gDNA.

Looked up from germline, CDR1 is SGHRS and CDR2 is YFSETQ. V lost 1 base, J lost 4 bases, and 17 bases lay in between. This CDR3 comprises 16 residues. Per the original data handling: Reference gene primer amplification yielded estimated nucleated cell counts. Generated by immunoSEQ multiplex PCR, the TCRdb table keeps only in-frame clones and is missing some. V and J calls and clone size are as listed in that table; D and trimming were resolved from the DNA. The sample contains 80,000 to 95,000 clones, 70% to 90% of which appear only once. A single count supports this clone. The TCR comes from a woman at least 80 years old in a cohort sampled during active or convalescent COVID-19. Input material: peripheral blood. The J gene is TRBJ1-2, the V gene TRBV5-1; D is perhaps TRBD1 (5 bases). For the CDR3, the DNA is TGCGCCAGCAGCTTGAGACACCAGGGTGATAGCTATGGCTACACCTTC. Translated, it gives CASSLRHQGDSYGYTF.